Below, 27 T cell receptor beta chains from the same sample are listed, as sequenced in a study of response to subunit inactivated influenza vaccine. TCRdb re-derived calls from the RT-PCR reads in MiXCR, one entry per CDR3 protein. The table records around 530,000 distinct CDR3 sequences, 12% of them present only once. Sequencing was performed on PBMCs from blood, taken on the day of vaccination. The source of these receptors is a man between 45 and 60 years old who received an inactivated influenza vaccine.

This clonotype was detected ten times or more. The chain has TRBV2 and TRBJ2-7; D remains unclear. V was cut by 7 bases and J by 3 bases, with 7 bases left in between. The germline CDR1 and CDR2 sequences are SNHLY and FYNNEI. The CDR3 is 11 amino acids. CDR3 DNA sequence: TGTGCCAGCAATATCGACTACGAGCAGTACTTC. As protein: CASNIDYEQYF.

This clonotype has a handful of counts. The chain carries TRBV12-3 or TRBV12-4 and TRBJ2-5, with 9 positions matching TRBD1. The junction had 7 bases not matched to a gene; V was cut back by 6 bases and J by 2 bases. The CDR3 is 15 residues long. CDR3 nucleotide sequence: TGTGCCAGCAGACTACAGGGGGCAGGTCAAGAGACCCAGTACTTC. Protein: CASRLQGAGQETQYF.

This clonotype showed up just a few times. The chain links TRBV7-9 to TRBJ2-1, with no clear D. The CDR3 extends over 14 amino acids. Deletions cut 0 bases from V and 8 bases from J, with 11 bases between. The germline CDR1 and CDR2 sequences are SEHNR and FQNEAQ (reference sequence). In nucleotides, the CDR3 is TGTGCCAGCAGCTTAGCCCAAAGCCGCGATGAGCAGTTCTTC. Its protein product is CASSLAQSRDEQFF. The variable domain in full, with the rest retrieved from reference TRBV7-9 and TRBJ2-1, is DTGVSQNPRHKITKRGQNVTFRCDPISEHNRLYWYRQTLGQGPEFLTYFQNEAQLEKSRLLSDRFSAERPKGSFSTLEIQRTEQGDSAMYLCASSLAQSRDEQFFGPGTRLTVL.

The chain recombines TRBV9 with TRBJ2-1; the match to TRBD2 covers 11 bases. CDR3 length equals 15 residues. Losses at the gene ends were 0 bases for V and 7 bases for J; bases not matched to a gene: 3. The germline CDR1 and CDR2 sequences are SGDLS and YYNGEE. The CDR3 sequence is CASSVGSSGRNEQFF. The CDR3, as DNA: TGTGCCAGCAGCGTAGGGTCTAGCGGGAGGAATGAGCAGTTCTTC.

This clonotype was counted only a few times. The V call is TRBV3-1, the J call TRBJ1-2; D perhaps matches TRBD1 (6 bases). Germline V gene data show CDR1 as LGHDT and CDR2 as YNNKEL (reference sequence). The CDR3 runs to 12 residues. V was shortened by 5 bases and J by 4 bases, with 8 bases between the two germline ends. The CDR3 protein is CASSTDSYGYTF. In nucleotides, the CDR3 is TGTGCCAGCAGCACGGACAGCTATGGCTACACCTTC.

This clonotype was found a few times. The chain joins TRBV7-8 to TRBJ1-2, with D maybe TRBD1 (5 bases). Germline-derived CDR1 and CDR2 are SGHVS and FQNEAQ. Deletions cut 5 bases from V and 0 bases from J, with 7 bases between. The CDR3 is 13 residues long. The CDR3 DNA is TGTGCCAGCAGCACGACAGCTAACTATGGCTACACCTTC. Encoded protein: CASSTTANYGYTF.

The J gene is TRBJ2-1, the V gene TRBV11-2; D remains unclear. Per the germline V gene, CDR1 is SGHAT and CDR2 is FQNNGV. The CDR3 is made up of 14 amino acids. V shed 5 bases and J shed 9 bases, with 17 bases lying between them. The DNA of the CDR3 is TGTGCCAGCAGCCACCAGGTGGGGTCGGCTGAGCAGTTCTTC. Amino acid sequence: CASSHQVGSAEQFF.

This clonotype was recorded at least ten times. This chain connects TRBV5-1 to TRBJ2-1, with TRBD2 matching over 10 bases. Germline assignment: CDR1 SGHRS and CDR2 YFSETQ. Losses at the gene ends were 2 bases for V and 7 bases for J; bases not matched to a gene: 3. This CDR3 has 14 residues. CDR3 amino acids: CASSFSGGSNEQFF. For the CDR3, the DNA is TGCGCCAGCAGCTTTAGCGGGGGGAGTAATGAGCAGTTCTTC.

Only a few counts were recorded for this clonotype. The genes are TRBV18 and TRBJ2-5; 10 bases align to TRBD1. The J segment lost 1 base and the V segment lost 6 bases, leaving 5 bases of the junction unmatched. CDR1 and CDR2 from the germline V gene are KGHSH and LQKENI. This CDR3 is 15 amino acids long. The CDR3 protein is CASSTGTGAQETQYF. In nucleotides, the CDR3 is TGTGCCAGCTCGACCGGGACAGGGGCCCAAGAGACCCAGTACTTC.

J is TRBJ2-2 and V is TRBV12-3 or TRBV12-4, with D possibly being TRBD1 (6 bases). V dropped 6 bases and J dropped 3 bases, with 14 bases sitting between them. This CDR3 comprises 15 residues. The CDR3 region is CASSRRGWDTGELFF. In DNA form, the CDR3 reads TGTGCCAGCAGCCGCAGGGGTTGGGACACCGGGGAGCTGTTTTTT.

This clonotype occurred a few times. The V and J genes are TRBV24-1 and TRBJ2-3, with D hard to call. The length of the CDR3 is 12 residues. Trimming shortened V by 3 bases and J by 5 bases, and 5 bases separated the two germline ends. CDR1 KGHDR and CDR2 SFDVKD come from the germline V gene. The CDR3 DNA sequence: TGTGCCACCAGTGATCCCATAGATACGCAGTATTTT. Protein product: CATSDPIDTQYF.

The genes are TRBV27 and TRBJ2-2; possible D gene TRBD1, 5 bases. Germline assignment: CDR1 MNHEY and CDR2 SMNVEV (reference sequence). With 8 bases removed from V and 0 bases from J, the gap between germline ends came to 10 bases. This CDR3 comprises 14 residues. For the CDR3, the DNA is TGTGCCAGCGGAACGACAGCGAACACCGGGGAGCTGTTTTTT. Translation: CASGTTANTGELFF.

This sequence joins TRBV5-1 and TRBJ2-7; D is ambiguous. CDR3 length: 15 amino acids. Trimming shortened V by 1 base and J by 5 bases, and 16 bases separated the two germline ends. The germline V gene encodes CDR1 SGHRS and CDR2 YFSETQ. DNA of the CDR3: TGCGCCAGCAGCTTGTCGGGCAGGACCCTGGACGAGCAGTACTTC. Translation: CASSLSGRTLDEQYF. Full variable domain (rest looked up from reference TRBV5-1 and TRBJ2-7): KAGVTQTPRYLIKTRGQQVTLSCSPISGHRSVSWYQQTPGQGLQFLFEYFSETQRNKGNFPGRFSGRQFSNSRSEMNVSTLELGDSALYLCASSLSGRTLDEQYFGPGTRLTVT.

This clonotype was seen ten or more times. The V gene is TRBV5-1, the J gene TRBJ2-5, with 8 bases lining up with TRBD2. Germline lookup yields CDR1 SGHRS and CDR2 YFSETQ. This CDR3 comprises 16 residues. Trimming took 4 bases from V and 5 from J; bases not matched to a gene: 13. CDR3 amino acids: CASSKSPGLVIETQYF. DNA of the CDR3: TGCGCCAGCAGCAAGAGCCCGGGACTAGTGATTGAGACCCAGTACTTC.

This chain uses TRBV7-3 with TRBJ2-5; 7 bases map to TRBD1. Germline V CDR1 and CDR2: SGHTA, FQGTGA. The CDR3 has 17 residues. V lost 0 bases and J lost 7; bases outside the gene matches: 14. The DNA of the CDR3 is TGTGCCAGCAGCTTAACGTTAGGGGGCGATAAGGTCGGGACCCAGTACTTC. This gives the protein CASSLTLGGDKVGTQYF.

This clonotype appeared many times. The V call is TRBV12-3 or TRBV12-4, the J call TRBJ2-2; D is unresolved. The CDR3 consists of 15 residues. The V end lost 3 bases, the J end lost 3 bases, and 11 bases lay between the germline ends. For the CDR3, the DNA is TGTGCCAGCAGTTTTATGGGTATACACACCGGGGAGCTGTTTTTT. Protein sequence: CASSFMGIHTGELFF.

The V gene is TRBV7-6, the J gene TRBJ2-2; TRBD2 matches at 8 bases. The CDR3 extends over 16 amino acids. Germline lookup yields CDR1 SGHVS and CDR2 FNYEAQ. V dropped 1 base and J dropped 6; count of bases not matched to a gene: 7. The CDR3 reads CASSLGLAGYAGELFF. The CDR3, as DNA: TGTGCCAGCAGCTTAGGCCTAGCGGGTTATGCCGGGGAGCTGTTTTTT.

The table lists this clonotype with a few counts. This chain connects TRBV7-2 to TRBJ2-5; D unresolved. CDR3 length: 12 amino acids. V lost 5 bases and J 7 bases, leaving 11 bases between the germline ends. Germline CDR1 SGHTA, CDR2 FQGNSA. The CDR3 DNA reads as TGTGCCAGCAGCCCAGTTGATGGGACCCAGTACTTC. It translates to CASSPVDGTQYF.

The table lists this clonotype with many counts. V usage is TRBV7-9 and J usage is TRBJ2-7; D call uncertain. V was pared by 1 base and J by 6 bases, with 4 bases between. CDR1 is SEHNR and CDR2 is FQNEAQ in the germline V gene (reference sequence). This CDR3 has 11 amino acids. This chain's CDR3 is CASSLDLEQYF. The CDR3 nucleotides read TGTGCCAGCAGCTTAGATCTCGAGCAGTACTTC.

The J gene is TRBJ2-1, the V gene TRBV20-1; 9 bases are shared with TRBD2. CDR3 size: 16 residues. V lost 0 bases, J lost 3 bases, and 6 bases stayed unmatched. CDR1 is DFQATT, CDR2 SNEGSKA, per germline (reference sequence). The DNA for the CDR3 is TGCAGTGCTAGAGATCCTGCGGGAGGGGTCTACAATGAGCAGTTCTTC. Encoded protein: CSARDPAGGVYNEQFF.

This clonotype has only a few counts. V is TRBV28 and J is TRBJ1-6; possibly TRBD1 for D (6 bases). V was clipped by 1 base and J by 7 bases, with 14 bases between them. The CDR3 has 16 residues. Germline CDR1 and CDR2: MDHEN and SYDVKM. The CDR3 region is CASSLLMDRRNSPLHF. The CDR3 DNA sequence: TGTGCCAGCAGTTTATTGATGGACAGAAGAAATTCACCCCTCCACTTT.

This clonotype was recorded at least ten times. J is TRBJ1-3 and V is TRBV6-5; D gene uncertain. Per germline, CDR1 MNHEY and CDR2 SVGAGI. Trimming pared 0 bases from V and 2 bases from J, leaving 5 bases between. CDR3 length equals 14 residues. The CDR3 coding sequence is TGTGCCAGCAGTTACTCAGGAACTGGAAACACCATATATTTT. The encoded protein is CASSYSGTGNTIYF.

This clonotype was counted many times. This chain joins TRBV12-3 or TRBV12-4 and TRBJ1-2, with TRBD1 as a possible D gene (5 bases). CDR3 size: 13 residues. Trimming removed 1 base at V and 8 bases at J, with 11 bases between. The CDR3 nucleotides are TGTGCCAGCAGTTTAGAAAAGGGGAGAGGCTACACCTTC. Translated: CASSLEKGRGYTF.

DNA of the CDR3: TGTGCCAGCACCCTAACCGACAGGGGAGGAGAGACCCAGTACTTC. It is translated as CASTLTDRGGETQYF. The V gene is TRBV6-2 or TRBV6-3, the J gene TRBJ2-5; 8 nucleotides match TRBD1. Germline V gene data show CDR1 as MNHEY and CDR2 as SVGEGT. V trimming: 7 bases; J trimming: 4 bases; junction bases outside the gene matches: 11. The CDR3 loop spans 15 amino acids.

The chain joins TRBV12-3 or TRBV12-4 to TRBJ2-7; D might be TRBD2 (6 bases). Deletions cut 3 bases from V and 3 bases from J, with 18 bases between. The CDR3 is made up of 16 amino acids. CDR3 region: CASSLSRERANYEQYF. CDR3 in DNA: TGTGCCAGCAGTTTGTCCCGGGAGAGGGCTAACTACGAGCAGTACTTC.

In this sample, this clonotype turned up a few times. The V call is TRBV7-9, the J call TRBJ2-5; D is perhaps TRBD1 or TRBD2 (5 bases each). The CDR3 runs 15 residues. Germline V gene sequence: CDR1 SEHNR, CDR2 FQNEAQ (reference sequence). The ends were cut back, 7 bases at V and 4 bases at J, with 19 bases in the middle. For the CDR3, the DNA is TGTGCCAGCAACTCGGGACGGGAAGCCGCAGAGACCCAGTACTTC. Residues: CASNSGREAAETQYF.

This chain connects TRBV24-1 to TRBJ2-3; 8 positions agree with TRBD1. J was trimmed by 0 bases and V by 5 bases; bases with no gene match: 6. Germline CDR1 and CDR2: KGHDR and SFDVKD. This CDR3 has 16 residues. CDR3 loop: CATSAGTGASTDTQYF. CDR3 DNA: TGTGCCACCAGTGCCGGGACAGGAGCGAGCACAGATACGCAGTATTTT.